Below are 17 T cell receptor beta chains sequenced from a single sample in a study of metastatic and nonmetastatic thyroid tumors. Using MiXCR, TCRdb reanalyzed the PCR reads. The sample holds about 20,000 clones; 36% are singletons and the top ten take about a fifth. No treatment of any kind had been given to any patient before thyroid surgery. The sample consisted of blood. All receptors come from a male donor with papillary thyroid cancer or a benign thyroid nodule (not recorded which). Some clones in this sample may be carry-over from other donors' samples.

The CDR3 reads CASSVDGRGNTIYF. In DNA form, the CDR3 reads TGTGCCAGCAGCGTAGACGGGAGAGGAAACACCATATATTTT. V gene TRBV9 combines with J gene TRBJ1-3; D is uncertain. CDR1 is SGDLS, CDR2 YYNGEE, per germline. V was trimmed by 0 bases and J by 4 bases, leaving 8 bases between them. This CDR3 is built from 14 residues. Full variable domain (missing parts from reference TRBV9 and TRBJ1-3): DSGVTQTPKHLITATGQRVTLRCSPRSGDLSVYWYQQSLDQGLQFLIQYYNGEERAKGNILERFSAQQFPDLHSELNLSSLELGDSALYFCASSVDGRGNTIYFGEGSWLTVV.

The CDR3: CASSSTGAGGETQYF. The CDR3 DNA reads as TGTGCCAGCAGCTCTACAGGGGCCGGGGGGGAGACCCAGTACTTC. J is TRBJ2-5 and V is TRBV11-3, with D perhaps assigned TRBD1 or TRBD2 (7 bases each). CDR1 and CDR2 (germline): SGHNT, YENEEA. The CDR3 has 15 amino acids. V lost 4 bases and J 5 bases, leaving 17 bases between the germline ends. The full variable domain, rest sourced from reference TRBV11-3 and TRBJ2-5, is EAGVVQSPRYKIIEKKQPVAFWCNPISGHNTLYWYLQNLGQGPELLIRYENEEAVDDSQLPKDRFSAERLKGVDSTLKIQPAELGDSAVYLCASSSTGAGGETQYFGPGTRLLVL.

The chain has TRBV30 and TRBJ1-5, with D perhaps TRBD1 (6 bases). The length of the CDR3 is 14 residues. The V end was cut by 1 base, the J end by 7 bases, with 14 bases between. In germline, CDR1 is GTSNPN, CDR2 SVGIG (reference sequence). Written as DNA, the CDR3 is TGTGCCTGGAGTGAGGAGCAGGGGAGACAGCCCCAGCATTTT. It codes for CAWSEEQGRQPQHF. Looking up the rest from reference TRBV30 and TRBJ1-5 gives the full variable domain: SQTIHQWPATLVQPVGSPLSLECTVEGTSNPNLYWYRQAAGRGLQLLFYSVGIGQISSEVPQNLSASRPQDRQFILSSKKLLLSDSGFYLCAWSEEQGRQPQHFGDGTRLSIL.

This clone was found many times. This sequence joins TRBV18 and TRBJ2-1; 8 bases match TRBD1. Germline V gives CDR1 KGHSH, CDR2 LQKENI. V gave up 5 bases and J gave up 2 bases; unmatched junction bases: 8. The CDR3 sequence is 16 residues long. CDR3 protein: CASSSPAGQAYNEQFF. CDR3 in DNA: TGTGCCAGCTCATCGCCTGCGGGACAGGCCTACAATGAGCAGTTCTTC.

In this sample, this clone turned up many times. The V and J genes are TRBV25-1 and TRBJ2-7, with 7 bases that match TRBD2. V gave up 6 bases and J gave up 7 bases; unmatched junction bases: 9. Germline CDR1 is MGHDK and CDR2 is SYGVNS. The CDR3 is 13 residues long. Here the CDR3 reads CASRTRAGGEQYF. CDR3 in DNA: TGTGCCAGCAGGACACGTGCCGGGGGGGAGCAGTACTTC.

This clone has ten or more counts. The CDR3 is CASSLGQDNEQFF. The CDR3 nucleotides read TGTGCCAGCAGCCTGGGACAGGACAATGAGCAGTTCTTC. The chain combines TRBV28 with TRBJ2-1; TRBD1 matches at 8 bases. The germline V gene encodes CDR1 MDHEN and CDR2 SYDVKM. CDR3 length: 13 residues. V was pared by 6 bases and J by 5 bases, with 3 bases of the junction left unmatched.

In this sample, this clone turned up many times. This chain connects TRBV27 to TRBJ2-1, with 10 bases fitting TRBD2. J lost 7 bases, V lost 2 bases, and 5 bases had no gene match. The CDR3 is 15 residues long. Germline V lookup: CDR1 MNHEY, CDR2 SMNVEV (reference sequence). This CDR3 reads CASSLASGSRNEQFF. The CDR3, as DNA: TGTGCCAGCAGTTTAGCTAGCGGGAGTAGAAATGAGCAGTTCTTC.

V is TRBV27 and J is TRBJ1-2, with TRBD1 matching 9 bases. The CDR3 contains 15 residues. Trimming cost V 7 bases and J 2 bases; bases outside gene matches: 8. Germline V gene lookup returns CDR1 MNHEY and CDR2 SMNVEV (reference sequence). The CDR3 DNA follows: TGTGCCAGCAAGGAAATGGGGACAGGGAACTATGGCTACACCTTC. It is translated as CASKEMGTGNYGYTF.

This clone was counted a few times. This sequence joins TRBV19 and TRBJ2-1, with 7 nucleotides matching TRBD1. The V and J ends lost 3 bases and 13 bases, in that order; junction bases with no gene match: 12. Germline V gene lookup returns CDR1 LNHDA and CDR2 SQIVND (reference sequence). The CDR3 consists of 14 residues. The DNA of the CDR3 is TGTGCCAGTAGTATTTCCACCGCCGGGACAGAACAGTTCTTC. Protein: CASSISTAGTEQFF. Drawing the rest from reference TRBV19 and TRBJ2-1, the complete variable domain is DGGITQSPKYLFRKEGQNVTLSCEQNLNHDAMYWYRQDPGQGLRLIYYSQIVNDFQKGDIAEGYSVSREKKESFPLTVTSAQKNPTAFYLCASSISTAGTEQFFGPGTRLTVL.

This clone was seen a few times. The genes are TRBV2 and TRBJ1-2, with D possibly TRBD1 on 6 matching bases. Trimming removed 6 bases from V and 11 bases from J, with 7 bases in between. Germline CDR1 is SNHLY and CDR2 is FYNNEI. CDR3 length: 9 residues. CDR3: CASSGQYTF. DNA of the CDR3: TGTGCCAGCAGCGGACAGTACACCTTC.

Comments on this clone: The germline gene is not matched at one end of the junction; a read error may be the cause. V gene TRBV19 combines with J gene TRBJ1-5; TRBD1 is a possible D gene (5 bases). This CDR3 has 15 amino acids. The germline CDR1 and CDR2 sequences are LNHDA and SQIVND (reference sequence). This CDR3 reads CVSSNTGGRSQPQHF. In DNA, the CDR3 is TGTGTCAGTAGTAATACGGGGGGAAGGAGTCAGCCCCAGCATTTT.

The V and J genes are TRBV7-8 and TRBJ1-2; 9 positions match TRBD1. V trimming: 5 bases; J trimming: 8 bases; junction bases outside the gene matches: 9. The CDR3 covers 14 residues. CDR1 is SGHVS, CDR2 FQNEAQ, per germline. The CDR3 loop reads CASSPTGTGRGYTF. In DNA form, the CDR3 reads TGTGCCAGCAGCCCGACCGGGACAGGGCGAGGCTACACCTTC.

The gene calls are TRBV6-2 or TRBV6-3 and TRBJ2-7; no definite D call. The CDR3 extends over 11 amino acids. V lost 5 bases, J lost 3 bases, and 5 bases lay in between. Per the germline V gene, CDR1 is MNHEY and CDR2 is SVGEGT. CDR3: CASSQNYEQYF. CDR3 nucleotide sequence: TGTGCCAGCAGTCAAAACTACGAGCAGTACTTC.

This clone was counted between two and nine times. The rearrangement links TRBV6-4 to TRBJ2-7; a weak D match, TRBD2 (6 bases). The germline CDR1 and CDR2 sequences are MRHNA and SNTAGT. V lost 4 bases to trimming and J lost 4 bases, with 14 bases between them. The CDR3 runs to 14 residues. The CDR3 nucleotides read TGTGCCAGCAGTGCCGGGACGGCGGGGTACGAGCAGTACTTC. Protein product: CASSAGTAGYEQYF.

The genes are TRBV30 and TRBJ2-1; 10 nucleotides agree with TRBD2. J was trimmed by 16 bases and V by 0 bases; bases with no gene match: 9. This CDR3 is built from 13 residues. In germline, CDR1 is GTSNPN, CDR2 SVGIG (reference sequence). This CDR3 is CAWSVGSGGALFF. CDR3 sequence (DNA): TGTGCCTGGAGTGTTGGAAGCGGGGGGGCCTTATTCTTC.

This clone was counted ten times or more. The CDR3 DNA reads TGTGCCAGCAGCGATCACCGAAATCAGCCCCAGCATTTT. Amino acids: CASSDHRNQPQHF. The chain uses TRBV7-2 and TRBJ1-5; D is unclear. Trimming pared 5 bases from V and 4 bases from J, leaving 9 bases between. CDR1 is SGHTA and CDR2 is FQGNSA in the germline V gene. This CDR3 is 13 amino acids long.

This clone is medium-sized (0.01 to 0.1%) in the sample. The chain joins TRBV5-1 to TRBJ2-7, with 9 bases aligning to TRBD1. Trimming took 5 bases from V and 6 from J; bases not matched to a gene: 9. This CDR3 is 14 amino acids long. CDR1 and CDR2 (germline): SGHRS, YFSETQ. This chain's CDR3 is CASRPGTGSPEQYF. DNA for the CDR3: TGCGCCAGCAGACCCGGGACAGGGTCCCCCGAGCAGTACTTC.